Listed here is a single TCR beta chain. The data stem from a study of OX40 agonist ivuxolimab in advanced cancers. Study context: The diagnoses of dose-escalation patients were hepatocellular carcinoma, melanoma, renal cell or head and neck cancer. Eligibility rules accepted prior anti-PD-1, anti-PD-L1 or anti-CTLA-4 therapy, and approximately 40% had some.

Systemic immunosuppression or autoimmune disease history was grounds to exclude patients. Blood got drawn at baseline, again on cycle 4 day 1, and then on cycle 7 day 1. Profiling relied on immunoSEQ multiplex PCR, and the TCRdb table lists in-frame clones only, not all of them. The table includes around 80,000 clones, nearly 90% detected once. Germline CDR1 LNHDA, CDR2 SQIVND (reference sequence). This CDR3 is 12 amino acids long. Unmatched junction bases numbered 1, after V lost 3 bases and J lost 8 bases. Sequencing used CD4+ or CD8+ T cells sorted from blood, obtained in a trial of the OX40 agonist ivuxolimab. The rearrangement links TRBV19 to TRBJ1-2, with 9 bases identical to TRBD1. The source is an adult with an advanced solid tumor such as melanoma, head and neck, liver or kidney cancer. CDR3 in amino acids: CASSITGGGYTF. In nucleotides, the CDR3 is TGTGCCAGTAGTATCACAGGGGGCGGCTACACCTTC.